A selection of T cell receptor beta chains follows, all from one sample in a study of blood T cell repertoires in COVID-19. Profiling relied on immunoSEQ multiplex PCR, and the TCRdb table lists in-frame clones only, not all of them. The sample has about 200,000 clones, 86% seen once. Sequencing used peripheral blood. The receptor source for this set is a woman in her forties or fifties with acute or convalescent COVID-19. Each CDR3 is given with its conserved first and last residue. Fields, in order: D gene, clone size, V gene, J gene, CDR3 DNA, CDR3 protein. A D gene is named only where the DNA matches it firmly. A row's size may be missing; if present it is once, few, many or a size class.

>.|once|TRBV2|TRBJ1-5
TGTGCCAGCAGTGAATCGAGGGCTGAGCAGCCCCAGCATTTT
CASSESRAEQPQHF
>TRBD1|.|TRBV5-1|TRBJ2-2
TGCGCCAGCAGCTTACTGTTTACAGGGGGGATCGACACCGGGGAGCTGTTTTTT
CASSLLFTGGIDTGELFF
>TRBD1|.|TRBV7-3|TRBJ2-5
TGTGCCAGCAGCTTAAGGGGCAGGGGGAGCGAGGAGACCCAGTACTTC
CASSLRGRGSEETQYF
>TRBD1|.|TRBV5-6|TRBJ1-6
TGTGCCAGCAAACCGGGACAGGGCTTTTCACCCCTCCACTTT
CASKPGQGFSPLHF
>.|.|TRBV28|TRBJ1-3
TGTGCCAGCAGTTTAAGGGACAACTCTGGAAACACCATATATTTT
CASSLRDNSGNTIYF
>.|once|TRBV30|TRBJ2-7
TGTGCCTGGAGTAAATCCTCGGGGGATCGGCAGTACTTC
CAWSKSSGDRQYF
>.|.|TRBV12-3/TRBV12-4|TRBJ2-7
TGTGCCAGCAGTCAGGGATACGAGCAGTACTTC
CASSQGYEQYF
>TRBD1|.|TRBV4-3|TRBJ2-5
TGCGCCAGCAGCCGGGGGACAGGGGGAGGGGAGACCCAGTACTTC
CASSRGTGGGETQYF
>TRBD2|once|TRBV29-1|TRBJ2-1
TGCAGCGGAGGGACTAGCGGGTACAATGAGCAGTTCTTC
CSGGTSGYNEQFF
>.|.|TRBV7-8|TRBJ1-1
TGTGCCAGCAGCTTAATTGGGTTAGGGGCGCGGAACACTGAAGCTTTCTTT
CASSLIGLGARNTEAFF
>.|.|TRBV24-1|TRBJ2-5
TGTGCCACCAGTGGTCCAAAAGAGACCCAGTACTTC
CATSGPKETQYF
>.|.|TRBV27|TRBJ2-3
TGTGCCAGCAGCCGGAGGGCCGCGGATACGCAGTATTTT
CASSRRAADTQYF
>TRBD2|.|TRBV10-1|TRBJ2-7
TGCGCCAGCAGTGAGTCGGCTAGCGGGGCTACTGAGCAGTACTTC
CASSESASGATEQYF
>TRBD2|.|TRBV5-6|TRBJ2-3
TGTGCCAGCAGCGGAAGGACTAGCGGGGGGCCCACAGATACGCAGTATTTT
CASSGRTSGGPTDTQYF
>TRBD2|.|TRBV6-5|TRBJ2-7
TGTGCCAGCAGGAGAGGACTAGCGGCCTTCCACGAGCAGTACTTC
CASRRGLAAFHEQYF
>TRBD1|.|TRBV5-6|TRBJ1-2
TGTGCCAGCAGCTTGGACCCGACAGGGCCCTATGGCTACACCTTC
CASSLDPTGPYGYTF
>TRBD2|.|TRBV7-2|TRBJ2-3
TGTGCCAGCAGCCTCGGGACTAGCGGGGATACGCAGTATTTT
CASSLGTSGDTQYF
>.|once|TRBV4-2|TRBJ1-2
TGTGCCAGCAGCCAAGTTAATGGAGCACAAGGCTACACCTTC
CASSQVNGAQGYTF
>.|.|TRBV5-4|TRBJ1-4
TGTGCCAGCAGCTCCCAGGGGAGTAATGAAAAACTGTTTTTT
CASSSQGSNEKLFF
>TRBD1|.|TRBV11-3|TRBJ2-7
TGTGCCAGCAGCCGGGGGACAGGGCCTTCCTACGAGCAGTACTTC
CASSRGTGPSYEQYF
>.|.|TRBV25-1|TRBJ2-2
TGTGCCAGTCTTCGCCCAGGAAGAGAGCTGTTTTTT
CASLRPGRELFF
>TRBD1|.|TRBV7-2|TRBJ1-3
TGTGCCAGCACATCAGGGGGAACCAACACCATATATTTT
CASTSGGTNTIYF
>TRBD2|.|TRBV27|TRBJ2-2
TGTGCCAGCAGTTCGGTAGCGGGAACCGGGGAGCTGTTTTTT
CASSSVAGTGELFF
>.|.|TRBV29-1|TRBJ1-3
TGCAGCGGGACAGTAGGAAACACCATATATTTT
CSGTVGNTIYF
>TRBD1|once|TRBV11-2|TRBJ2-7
TGTGCCAGCAGCTTAGATACGGGACAGGGGTGGAACGAGCAGTACTTC
CASSLDTGQGWNEQYF
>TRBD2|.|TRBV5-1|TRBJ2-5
TGCGCCAGCAGCTTGGGGGTTAGCGGGGAAGAGACCCAGTACTTC
CASSLGVSGEETQYF
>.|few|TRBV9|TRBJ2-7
TGTGCCAGCAGCGTAGGACAGGGAGGCTACGAGCAGTACTTC
CASSVGQGGYEQYF
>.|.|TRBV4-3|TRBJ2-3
TGCGCCAGCAGCCAAGAGCTACCGGGCGGGGGCTTAGATACGCAGTATTTT
CASSQELPGGGLDTQYF